This TCR beta chain was retrieved from a study of breast tumors, draining lymph nodes, adjacent tissues (dated by TCRdb to 2016 to 2017). With respect to the entire study: TCR beta repertoires were compared across tumor, adjacent nontumor tissue and axillary lymph nodes obtained from breast cancer patients. The study aimed to assess the relationships and possible T-cell exchange between tumor, surrounding tissue and draining lymph node repertoires in human breast cancer.

These reads were obtained on an Illumina HiSeq 2000. TCR beta chain libraries were generated through multiplex PCR amplification. The amplified TCR beta chain products were analyzed by high-throughput sequencing. TCRdb reran the public reads through fastp at Q25 and MiXCR, keeping productive beta chains. Identical CDR3 proteins give one entry, which carries the most common genes and DNA. The sample table records 200,000 to 300,000 distinct CDR3 sequences; roughly 30% of these occur just once. The ten largest clones take up roughly 1.1% of the sample. Lymph node samples came from the axillary draining lymph nodes of breast cancer patients. Spanning cysteine to phenylalanine, the CDR3 consists of 15 amino acids. Only the CDR3 region is kept as DNA, spanning 45 bases read in frame from base 1. CDR1 and CDR2 (SEHNR, FQNEAQ) derive from the germline V gene (reference sequence). V is clipped by 1 base and J by 5 bases, and the sequence between their germline boundaries is 11 bases long.

Regarding this clonotype: Its antigen target is currently unknown. The input lacks base qualities; no much larger clone sits a single base away.

Results and caveats for the whole study, not just this receptor: The conclusion that tumor T cells originate in lymph nodes was framed as consistent with a hypothesis rather than directly demonstrated. A scenario in which most tumor T cells derive from the lymph node and then expand within tumor tissue was judged to be consistent with the data. In luminal-like breast cancer, tumor and nontumor tissue repertoires resembled each other significantly more than in basal-like breast cancer. Tumor T-cell repertoires showed less diversity than lymph node repertoires and more diversity than nontumor tissue repertoires, and tumor T-cell repertoires showed preferential V and J gene usage.

The V gene is TRBV7-9 and the J gene is TRBJ1-4; the D gene lacks a confident call. The receptor's source is a female donor with breast cancer. Some clones in this sample may be carry-over from other donors' samples. Sequences were obtained from axillary lymph node tissue. This receptor has the CDR3 CASSLGEGLNEKLFF. The DNA is as follows: TGTGCCAGCAGCTTAGGGGAAGGGCTGAATGAAAAACTGTTTTTT.